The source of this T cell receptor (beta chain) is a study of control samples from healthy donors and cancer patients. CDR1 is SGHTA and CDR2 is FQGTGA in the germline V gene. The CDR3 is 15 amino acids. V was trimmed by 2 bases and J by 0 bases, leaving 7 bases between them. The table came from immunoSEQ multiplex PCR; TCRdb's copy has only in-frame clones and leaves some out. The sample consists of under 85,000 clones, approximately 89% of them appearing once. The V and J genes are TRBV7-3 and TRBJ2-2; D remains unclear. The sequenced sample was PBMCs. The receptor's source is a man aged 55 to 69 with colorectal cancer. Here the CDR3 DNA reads TGTGCCAGCAGCTTAGGCCCCCCGAACACCGGGGAGCTGTTTTTT. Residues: CASSLGPPNTGELFF. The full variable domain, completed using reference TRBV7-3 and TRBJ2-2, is GAGVSQTPSNKVTEKGKYVELRCDPISGHTALYWYRQSLGQGPEFLIYFQGTGAADDSGLPNDRFFAVRPEGSVSTLKIQRTERGDSAVYLCASSLGPPNTGELFFGEGSRLTVL.